This is a list of T cell receptor beta chains from one sample in a study of OX40 agonist ivuxolimab in advanced cancers. Assay: immunoSEQ multiplex PCR; the TCRdb copy retains only in-frame clones and omits some. The data hold approximately 76,000 clones, with almost 85% observed a single time. Sample: CD4+ or CD8+ T cells sorted from blood, taken in a trial of the OX40 agonist ivuxolimab. Receptors were obtained from an adult with an advanced solid tumor such as melanoma, head and neck, liver or kidney cancer. Both conserved end residues are part of each CDR3. The D gene is left open where the match is weak. The size entry is marked missing in some rows and otherwise reads once, few, many or a size class.

TRBV9,TRBD2,few,TRBJ2-7,CASSVNSGVRVEQYF,TGTGCCAGCAGCGTAAATAGCGGGGTAAGAGTCGAGCAGTACTTC
TRBV9,NA,NA,TRBJ1-2,CASSVELRGGQPNYGYTF,TGTGCCAGCAGCGTAGAATTGAGGGGGGGACAACCTAACTATGGCTACACCTTC
TRBV19,NA,NA,TRBJ2-7,CASSRDVRRTRGDEQYF,TGTGCCAGTAGTAGGGACGTCCGGAGGACCCGCGGAGACGAGCAGTACTTC
TRBV19,NA,NA,TRBJ2-3,CASSIGLPGRTDTQYF,TGTGCCAGTAGTATAGGGTTGCCGGGGCGCACAGATACGCAGTATTTT
TRBV7-6,TRBD1,NA,TRBJ2-7,CASSRTFHGRDRASYYEQYF,TGTGCCAGCAGCCGCACGTTTCATGGTAGGGACAGGGCCTCCTACTACGAGCAGTACTTC
TRBV7-8,TRBD1,NA,TRBJ2-1,CASSSSGTGGGNEQFF,TGTGCCAGCAGCTCGTCCGGGACAGGGGGCGGAAATGAGCAGTTCTTC
TRBV7-2,NA,NA,TRBJ2-7,CASSLGQIEQYF,TGTGCCAGCAGCTTAGGACAGATCGAGCAGTACTTC
TRBV5-1,TRBD1,NA,TRBJ1-2,CASSDRGLYGYTF,TGCGCCAGCAGCGACAGGGGGCTCTATGGCTACACCTTC
TRBV27,NA,NA,TRBJ1-4,CASSSGDALNEKLFF,TGTGCCAGCAGTTCGGGGGACGCCCTTAATGAAAAACTGTTTTTT
TRBV11-2,TRBD2,NA,TRBJ2-1,CASSFSGGPRNNEQFF,TGTGCCAGCAGCTTTTCGGGGGGGCCCCGGAACAATGAGCAGTTCTTC
TRBV6-1,NA,NA,TRBJ2-7,CASSEFFGPAYEQYF,TGTGCCAGCAGTGAATTTTTTGGACCAGCCTACGAGCAGTACTTC